These T cell receptor beta chains were read from a single sample in a study of CD8+ T cells in alopecia areata. Repertoires were generated with immunoSEQ multiplex PCR, while TCRdb's copy carries only in-frame clones and drops some. Seen here are 100,000 to 150,000 clones, roughly 58% observed once, and the top ten hold 25% to 35%. The source was CD8+ T cells sorted from blood, collected at week 4, from a patient treated with tofacitinib. The receptors here all came from a human donor with alopecia areata. CDR3s include the opening cysteine and the closing phenylalanine or tryptophan. A D gene is named only where the DNA matches it firmly. Clone size is stated in some rows and not others, as once, few, many or a class when expanded.

J gene: TRBJ1-2; clone size: .; D gene: .; V gene: TRBV30; CDR3 protein: CAWSIGKGDGYTF; CDR3 DNA: TGTGCCTGGAGTATCGGCAAAGGGGATGGCTACACCTTC
J gene: TRBJ2-7; clone size: few; D gene: .; V gene: TRBV28; CDR3 protein: CASSGGGLDEQYF; CDR3 DNA: TGTGCCAGCAGTGGTGGGGGCCTGGACGAGCAGTACTTC
J gene: TRBJ2-3; clone size: few; D gene: TRBD2; V gene: TRBV2; CDR3 protein: CASTDHGGTTDTQYF; CDR3 DNA: TGTGCCAGCACCGACCACGGGGGGACCACAGATACGCAGTATTTT
J gene: TRBJ2-1; clone size: .; D gene: .; V gene: TRBV19; CDR3 protein: CASSIQGSYNEQFF; CDR3 DNA: TGTGCCAGTAGTATCCAGGGTTCCTACAATGAGCAGTTCTTC
J gene: TRBJ1-1; clone size: .; D gene: .; V gene: TRBV29-1; CDR3 protein: CSVSTREKGTEAFF; CDR3 DNA: TGCAGCGTTTCCACCCGGGAAAAGGGCACTGAAGCTTTCTTT
J gene: TRBJ2-5; clone size: .; D gene: .; V gene: TRBV30; CDR3 protein: CAWSFSQETQYF; CDR3 DNA: TGTGCCTGGAGTTTCTCCCAAGAGACCCAGTACTTC
J gene: TRBJ2-5; clone size: .; D gene: .; V gene: TRBV7-9; CDR3 protein: CASSHRENQETQYF; CDR3 DNA: TGTGCCAGCAGCCACAGGGAAAACCAAGAGACCCAGTACTTC
J gene: TRBJ1-4; clone size: .; D gene: .; V gene: TRBV30; CDR3 protein: CAWDIGEGKLFF; CDR3 DNA: TGTGCCTGGGACATCGGTGAGGGAAAACTGTTTTTT
J gene: TRBJ2-2; clone size: .; D gene: .; V gene: TRBV29-1; CDR3 protein: CSVELGGTGELFF; CDR3 DNA: TGCAGCGTCGAGCTAGGTGGAACCGGGGAGCTGTTTTTT
J gene: TRBJ1-2; clone size: few; D gene: TRBD1; V gene: TRBV19; CDR3 protein: CASSLRDRGLSNYGYTF; CDR3 DNA: TGTGCCAGTAGTCTCCGGGACAGGGGGCTCAGTAACTATGGCTACACCTTC
J gene: TRBJ2-3; clone size: .; D gene: .; V gene: TRBV29-1; CDR3 protein: CSVEMAGRITDTQYF; CDR3 DNA: TGCAGCGTTGAAATGGCGGGGCGAATCACAGATACGCAGTATTTT
J gene: TRBJ1-2; clone size: .; D gene: .; V gene: TRBV27; CDR3 protein: CASTPGGSQGYTF; CDR3 DNA: TGTGCCAGCACCCCCGGGGGGTCGCAGGGCTACACCTTC